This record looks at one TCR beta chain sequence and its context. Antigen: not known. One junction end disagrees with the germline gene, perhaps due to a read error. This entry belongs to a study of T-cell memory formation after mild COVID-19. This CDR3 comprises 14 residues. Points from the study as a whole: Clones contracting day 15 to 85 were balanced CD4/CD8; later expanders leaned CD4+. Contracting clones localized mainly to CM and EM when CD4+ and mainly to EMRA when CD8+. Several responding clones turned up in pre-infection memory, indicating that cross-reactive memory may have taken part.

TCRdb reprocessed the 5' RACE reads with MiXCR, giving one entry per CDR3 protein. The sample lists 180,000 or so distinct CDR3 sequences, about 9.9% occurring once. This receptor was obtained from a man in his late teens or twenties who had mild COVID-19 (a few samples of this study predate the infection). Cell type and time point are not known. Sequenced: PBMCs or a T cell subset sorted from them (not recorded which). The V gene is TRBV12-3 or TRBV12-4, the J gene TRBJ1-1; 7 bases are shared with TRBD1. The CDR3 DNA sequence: TGTGCCAGCTCCGAGGGACAGAAGTACACTGAATCTTTCTTT. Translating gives CASSEGQKYTESFF.